This T cell receptor (beta chain) was sequenced during a study of blood T cells in healthy people across ages. Alongside a J-beta primer mix, a sample-barcoded 5' primer served in a second PCR lasting roughly 7 to 11 cycles. Each CDR3 protein gets one entry after TCRdb re-called the 5' RACE reads with MiXCR. This table has 910,000 or so distinct CDR3 sequences, about 51% appearing once. V dropped 5 bases and J dropped 11; count of bases not matched to a gene: 9. The CDR3 length is 12 residues. Germline CDR1 and CDR2: DFQATT and SNEGSKA (reference sequence). The chain carries TRBV20-1 and TRBJ2-5, with 9 nucleotides matching TRBD2. This sequence originates from a woman between 55 and 75 years old in good health. Sequencing was carried out using blood. DNA for the CDR3: TGCAGTGCTGGGACTAGCATCAATGAGCAGTACTTC. Its protein product is CSAGTSINEQYF.